What follows is one T cell receptor (beta chain) and its context. Repertoires were generated with immunoSEQ multiplex PCR, while TCRdb's copy carries only in-frame clones and drops some. The sample has 50,000 to 65,000 clones, 70% to 90% seen once; the top ten hold roughly 8%. The record originates from a study of PD-1 blockade in classical Hodgkin lymphoma. Sample time point: cycle 4 day 1 (C4D1), after around six weeks of nivolumab. All patients experienced relapse after autologous stem cell transplantation, and brentuximab vedotin exposure was variable. The source material was peripheral blood mononuclear cells (PBMCs), sampled before the fourth cycle of nivolumab. The source of this sequence is a human donor with classical Hodgkin lymphoma.

CDR3 loop: CASRSTGMNTEAFF. The CDR3 nucleotides read TGTGCCAGCAGATCGACAGGGATGAACACTGAAGCTTTCTTT. The chain joins TRBV6-5 to TRBJ1-1; 7 bases match TRBD1. The CDR3 has 14 residues. J gave up 0 bases and V 6 bases, and 4 bases lay outside the gene matches. Germline CDR1 reads MNHEY; CDR2 reads SVGAGI.